This TCR beta chain was profiled in a study of control samples from healthy donors and cancer patients. Germline lookup yields CDR1 PRHDT and CDR2 FYEKMQ (reference sequence). The CDR3 loop spans 13 amino acids. V was pared by 5 bases and J by 6 bases, with 11 bases between. Only in-frame clones appear in the TCRdb table, and some are missing; sequencing was by immunoSEQ multiplex PCR. The sample comprises under 85,000 clones, 80% to 90% of which are singletons, and roughly 10% rests with the top ten. The sample comprised PBMCs. This sequence originates from a man in his sixties with head and neck cancer. The chain uses TRBV13 and TRBJ2-1; D is perhaps TRBD2 (6 bases). CDR3: CASSPPGGNEQFF. CDR3 in DNA: TGTGCCAGCAGCCCACCCGGGGGCAATGAGCAGTTCTTC.